This is a list of T cell receptor beta chains from one sample in a study of T cell responses to AZD1222 COVID-19 vaccine. Clones were sequenced by immunoSEQ multiplex PCR, and TCRdb holds only the in-frame ones, with some missing. This table has about 160,000 clones, 94% appearing once. Specimen: peripheral blood, collected on day 0 of AZD1222 vaccination. These receptors all stem from an adult in good health. The CDR3 runs from the conserved cysteine through the conserved F or W. The order of the fields is clone size, V gene, J gene, D gene, CDR3 DNA, CDR3 protein. A D gene is named only where the DNA matches it firmly. A row's size may be missing; if present it is once, few, many or a size class.

clone size: -; V gene: TRBV7-9; J gene: TRBJ2-5; D gene: TRBD2; CDR3 DNA: TGTGCCAGCACTCCTGTGGCGGGAGGGCCGGGAGAGACCCAGTACTTC; CDR3 protein: CASTPVAGGPGETQYF
clone size: -; V gene: TRBV19; J gene: TRBJ2-1; D gene: TRBD1; CDR3 DNA: TGTGCCAGTAGTAGAGGGACAGGGGGGAGGAATGAGCAGTTCTTC; CDR3 protein: CASSRGTGGRNEQFF
clone size: -; V gene: TRBV4-1; J gene: TRBJ2-1; D gene: TRBD2; CDR3 DNA: TGCGCCAGCAGCCAAAATAGCCCCTGGGGACTAGCGAACAATGAGCAGTTCTTC; CDR3 protein: CASSQNSPWGLANNEQFF
clone size: -; V gene: TRBV3-1/TRBV3-2; J gene: TRBJ2-3; D gene: TRBD2; CDR3 DNA: TGTGCCAGCAGCCCGACTAGCGGGGTCACAGATACGCAGTATTTT; CDR3 protein: CASSPTSGVTDTQYF
clone size: -; V gene: TRBV24-1; J gene: TRBJ2-2; D gene: -; CDR3 DNA: TGTGCCACCAGTGGTTCTGGTGGGGGACGTAACACCGGGGAGCTGTTTTTT; CDR3 protein: CATSGSGGGRNTGELFF
clone size: -; V gene: TRBV5-6; J gene: TRBJ1-6; D gene: -; CDR3 DNA: TGTGCCAGCAGCTTGCAGGACAGCCCGCGTGAATTT; CDR3 protein: CASSLQDSPREF
clone size: -; V gene: TRBV12-3/TRBV12-4; J gene: TRBJ1-1; D gene: -; CDR3 DNA: TGTGCCAGCACAGGGGTAAGGAACACTGAAGCTTTCTTT; CDR3 protein: CASTGVRNTEAFF
clone size: -; V gene: TRBV15; J gene: TRBJ1-2; D gene: -; CDR3 DNA: TGTGCCACCAGCAGGAGGGTACAGGGAAGATACTATGGCTACACCTTC; CDR3 protein: CATSRRVQGRYYGYTF
clone size: -; V gene: TRBV29-1; J gene: TRBJ1-1; D gene: -; CDR3 DNA: TGCAGCGTCGCGACAGGTACTTACGAAGCTTTCTTT; CDR3 protein: CSVATGTYEAFF
clone size: -; V gene: TRBV7-2; J gene: TRBJ1-5; D gene: TRBD1; CDR3 DNA: TGTGCCAGCAGCTCTCGACAGGGCAGTCAGCCCCAGCATTTT; CDR3 protein: CASSSRQGSQPQHF
clone size: -; V gene: TRBV11-1; J gene: TRBJ1-2; D gene: -; CDR3 DNA: TGTGCCAGCAGCTTAGGGACAGTCTATGGCTACACCTTC; CDR3 protein: CASSLGTVYGYTF
clone size: -; V gene: TRBV21-1; J gene: TRBJ1-4; D gene: -; CDR3 DNA: TGTGCCAGCAGCGTAAATCCGGGACACAAACTGTTTTTT; CDR3 protein: CASSVNPGHKLFF
clone size: -; V gene: TRBV5-6; J gene: TRBJ1-3; D gene: -; CDR3 DNA: TGTGCCAGCAGCTTGGGTCAGTTTGGAAACACCATATATTTT; CDR3 protein: CASSLGQFGNTIYF
clone size: -; V gene: TRBV4-1; J gene: TRBJ1-6; D gene: TRBD1; CDR3 DNA: TGCGCCAGCAGCCCGACAGGGGGAAACGGGTCACCCCTCCACTTT; CDR3 protein: CASSPTGGNGSPLHF
clone size: -; V gene: TRBV6-6; J gene: TRBJ2-3; D gene: TRBD1; CDR3 DNA: TGTGCCAGCACCCCTGGTGAGGGACAGGGAGATACGCAGTATTTT; CDR3 protein: CASTPGEGQGDTQYF
clone size: -; V gene: TRBV7-2; J gene: TRBJ2-5; D gene: TRBD2; CDR3 DNA: TGTGCCAGCAGCTGGGAACTAGCGGGAGATTTGGAGACCCAGTACTTC; CDR3 protein: CASSWELAGDLETQYF
clone size: -; V gene: TRBV7-6; J gene: TRBJ2-2; D gene: -; CDR3 DNA: TGTGCCAGCAGCACCCACACCCAGAACACCGGGGAGCTGTTTTTT; CDR3 protein: CASSTHTQNTGELFF
clone size: -; V gene: TRBV28; J gene: TRBJ1-5; D gene: -; CDR3 DNA: TGTGCCAGCAGTTTAGGTACCGGGGGGCGAGGGGGATATAGCAATCAGCCCCAGCATTTT; CDR3 protein: CASSLGTGGRGGYSNQPQHF
clone size: -; V gene: TRBV13; J gene: TRBJ2-2; D gene: -; CDR3 DNA: TGTGCCAGCAGCACGACAGTATCCGGGGAGCTGTTTTTT; CDR3 protein: CASSTTVSGELFF
clone size: few; V gene: TRBV12-3/TRBV12-4; J gene: TRBJ1-6; D gene: -; CDR3 DNA: TGTGCCAGCAGTTTTGGGGGAAATTCACCCCTCCACTTT; CDR3 protein: CASSFGGNSPLHF
clone size: once; V gene: TRBV6-6; J gene: TRBJ2-2; D gene: -; CDR3 DNA: TGTGCCAGCAGTTACTCTTCGGGCCCCGGGGAGCTGTTTTTT; CDR3 protein: CASSYSSGPGELFF
clone size: once; V gene: TRBV7-9; J gene: TRBJ2-2; D gene: -; CDR3 DNA: TGTGCCAGCAGCTCCCGGGAGAACACCGGGGAGCTGTTTTTT; CDR3 protein: CASSSRENTGELFF
clone size: -; V gene: TRBV6-5; J gene: TRBJ2-1; D gene: -; CDR3 DNA: TGTGCCAGCAGTTGGAGACCACCGGGCCCCTACAATGAGCAGTTCTTC; CDR3 protein: CASSWRPPGPYNEQFF
clone size: -; V gene: TRBV10-3; J gene: TRBJ1-2; D gene: TRBD1; CDR3 DNA: TGTGCCATCAGTAGACCGGCGACAGGGGGTAGTGATGGCTACACCTTC; CDR3 protein: CAISRPATGGSDGYTF
clone size: -; V gene: TRBV6-4; J gene: TRBJ2-1; D gene: -; CDR3 DNA: TGTGCCAGCAGTGTTCCTGTAGTCGAGGACAATGAGCAGTTCTTC; CDR3 protein: CASSVPVVEDNEQFF
clone size: -; V gene: TRBV19; J gene: TRBJ1-1; D gene: TRBD1; CDR3 DNA: TGTGCCAGTAGTGCGACGGGACAGGAGAACACTGAAGCTTTCTTT; CDR3 protein: CASSATGQENTEAFF
clone size: -; V gene: TRBV28; J gene: TRBJ1-2; D gene: -; CDR3 DNA: TGTGCCAGCAGCCAGACAGGAGCACTGTCCTATGGCTACACCTTC; CDR3 protein: CASSQTGALSYGYTF
clone size: -; V gene: TRBV18; J gene: TRBJ1-2; D gene: TRBD1; CDR3 DNA: TGTGCCAGCTCACCCGTCCCGGGACAGGGTGCTTATGGCTACACCTTC; CDR3 protein: CASSPVPGQGAYGYTF
clone size: -; V gene: TRBV5-1; J gene: TRBJ2-5; D gene: -; CDR3 DNA: TGCGCCAGCAAGTCTGAAGAGACCCAGTACTTC; CDR3 protein: CASKSEETQYF
clone size: -; V gene: TRBV7-7; J gene: TRBJ2-5; D gene: TRBD1; CDR3 DNA: TGTGCCAGCAGCCCTCAGCCAGGGGGTCAAGAGACCCAGTACTTC; CDR3 protein: CASSPQPGGQETQYF